The text below deals with one T cell receptor beta chain. Its antigen is still unknown. The CDR3 sequence is 12 residues long. Germline V lookup: CDR1 SQVTM, CDR2 ANQGSEA. The V gene lost 5 bases and the J gene lost 1 base, with 6 bases spanning the gap. Generated by immunoSEQ multiplex PCR, the TCRdb table keeps only in-frame clones and is missing some. The sample carries approximately 600,000 clones, 85% to 95% recorded once. The naive CD8 fraction comprised CD45RO-negative cells positively selected for CCR7 and excluded terminally differentiated effector memory CD45RA+ cells. The data stem from a study of shared clonotypes between healthy human individuals. Overall study results and limits: The sole specimen, blood, was sampled, and tissue repertoires likely differ.

The TCR comes from a woman in her twenties or thirties in good health. The V gene is TRBV29-1, the J gene TRBJ2-4; D possibly matches TRBD1 or TRBD2 (5 bases each). The sample was naive CD8+ T cells sorted from blood. CDR3 in amino acids: CSVWGAKNIQYF. The CDR3 DNA reads TGCAGCGTTTGGGGGGCCAAAAACATTCAGTACTTC.